The 15 T cell receptor beta chains listed next were all sequenced from one sample in a study of T-cell reconstitution after alpha-beta-depleted transplantation in children (dated by TCRdb to the mid-2010s). The library came from PCR. TCRdb records Illumina HiSeq 2500 as the sequencer. To normalize quantification of the TCRbeta repertoire, the TCR libraries were built with molecular barcoding that relied on unique molecular identifiers. The public reads were run again by TCRdb, first through fastp at Q25 and then through MiXCR, and only productive beta chains were kept. Rows merge per CDR3 protein into single entries with the most common DNA and genes. In all, the sample holds hundreds of thousands of distinct CDR3 sequences, and 16% of those were seen once. 1.1% of the sample belongs to the ten largest clones. The material was PBMCs from the stem cell graft donor, obtained from the stem cell graft. The origin of the receptors is a human donor who donated a stem cell graft to a child with acute myeloid leukemia.

This clonotype was detected only a few times. The rearrangement joins TRBV5-5 to TRBJ2-1; 8 bases map to TRBD1. Unmatched junction bases numbered 6, after V lost 0 bases and J lost 7 bases. This CDR3 is 15 amino acids long. Germline V gives CDR1 SGHKS, CDR2 YYEKEE (reference sequence). The CDR3 spells CASSLGTGYRNEQFF. The DNA of the CDR3 is TGTGCCAGCAGCTTGGGGACAGGGTACAGAAATGAGCAGTTCTTC.

In this sample, this clonotype turned up a few times. In DNA form, the CDR3 reads TGCGCCAGCAGTGAAGTTGGGACAGGGGAAAAACTGTTTTTT. This encodes CASSEVGTGEKLFF. This sequence joins TRBV10-2 and TRBJ1-4; 9 bases line up with TRBD1. The CDR3 spans 14 residues. Germline CDR1 and CDR2: WSHSY and SAAADI. Losses at the gene ends were 3 bases for V and 8 bases for J; bases not matched to a gene: 4.

The gene calls are TRBV11-1 and TRBJ2-1; 12 bases line up with TRBD1. V shed 5 bases, J shed 7 bases, and the junction held 9 bases outside the gene matches. Germline values: CDR1 SGHAT, CDR2 FQDESV (reference sequence). This CDR3 has 16 amino acids. In DNA, the CDR3 is TGTGCCAGCAGCCTGACCGGGACAGGGGGCGAAAATGAGCAGTTCTTC. Translated, it gives CASSLTGTGGENEQFF.

Many counts were recorded for this clonotype. The chain is built from TRBV9 and TRBJ2-2; D gene uncertain. The CDR3 consists of 11 residues. Germline CDR1 is SGDLS and CDR2 is YYNGEE. Trimming shortened V by 4 bases and J by 12 bases, and 10 bases separated the two germline ends. The CDR3 DNA follows: TGTGCCAGCAGCAAGGGCCGGCAGCTGTTTTTT. Its translation: CASSKGRQLFF.

A remark on this clonotype: Since a much larger clone is just one base distant, this may be a read error. This rearrangement joins TRBV5-1 to TRBJ2-1; 8 bases are a match to TRBD1. This CDR3 has 15 amino acids. Germline V gives CDR1 SGHRS, CDR2 YFSETQ. Trimming cost V 5 bases and J 8 bases; bases outside gene matches: 12. The CDR3 reads CASRPGQDARYEQFF. CDR3 in DNA: TGCGCCAGCAGACCGGGACAGGACGCTCGGTATGAGCAGTTCTTC.

This clonotype was found a few times. The chain is built from TRBV7-8 and TRBJ1-1; tentatively, D is TRBD1 (6 bases). Germline V gene data show CDR1 as SGHVS and CDR2 as FQNEAQ. The CDR3 is made up of 14 amino acids. Trimming removed 5 bases at V and 5 bases at J, with 15 bases between. This chain's CDR3 is CASSRGRAGTEAFF. The DNA of the CDR3 is TGTGCCAGCAGCCGGGGGCGGGCTGGGACTGAAGCTTTCTTT.

This clonotype appeared a few times. The V gene is TRBV18, the J gene TRBJ1-4; 7 bases line up with TRBD1. Germline CDR1 is KGHSH and CDR2 is LQKENI. The V and J ends lost 6 bases and 1 base, in that order; junction bases with no gene match: 2. This CDR3 has 14 residues. The CDR3 DNA is TGTGCCAGCTCCCACAGGGGAACTAATGAAAAACTGTTTTTT. This sequence encodes CASSHRGTNEKLFF.

The V call is TRBV20-1, the J call TRBJ1-4, with 10 nucleotides matching TRBD1. The CDR3 is made up of 16 amino acids. Trimming cost V 3 bases and J 5 bases; bases outside gene matches: 9. Germline-derived CDR1 and CDR2 are DFQATT and SNEGSKA (reference sequence). The CDR3 sequence is CSARGSRQGANEKLFF. The CDR3 coding sequence is TGCAGTGCTAGGGGATCTCGACAGGGGGCAAATGAAAAACTGTTTTTT.

The gene calls are TRBV20-1 and TRBJ2-5; possible D gene TRBD2, 6 bases. This CDR3 has 13 amino acids. Deletions cut 1 base from V and 3 bases from J, with 9 bases between. CDR1 and CDR2 (germline): DFQATT, SNEGSKA (reference sequence). CDR3 amino acids: CSARVPGEETQYF. The CDR3 coding sequence is TGCAGTGCTAGAGTTCCGGGGGAAGAGACCCAGTACTTC.

This clonotype has at least ten counts. This chain connects TRBV5-1 to TRBJ2-5, with a tentative D call TRBD1 (6 bases). This CDR3 contains 14 residues. Germline CDR1 and CDR2: SGHRS and YFSETQ. V was pared by 0 bases and J by 2 bases, with 8 bases between. CDR3: CASSLEDSQETQYF. CDR3 coding DNA: TGCGCCAGCAGCTTGGAGGACAGTCAAGAGACCCAGTACTTC.

This chain connects TRBV30 to TRBJ2-3, with D tentatively TRBD1 (6 bases). The V gene's germline CDR1 is GTSNPN and CDR2 SVGIG (reference sequence). Trimming took 4 bases from V and 1 from J, leaving 9 bases between them. The CDR3 loop spans 13 amino acids. CDR3 bases: TGTGCCTGGACCAACAGGGGCACAGATACGCAGTATTTT. This sequence encodes CAWTNRGTDTQYF.

The chain couples TRBV7-6 to TRBJ2-3, with TRBD2 matching over 11 bases. The CDR3 covers 16 residues. The germline CDR1 and CDR2 sequences are SGHVS and FNYEAQ. V shed 1 base and J 7 bases; nucleotides not matched to a gene: 7. The CDR3 DNA reads TGTGCCAGCAGCTTAGGCGGGCTAGCGGGGGGCAATACGCAGTATTTT. It is translated as CASSLGGLAGGNTQYF.

This clonotype was detected ten times or more. This rearrangement joins TRBV12-5 to TRBJ2-5; a weak D match, TRBD1 (5 bases). Looked up from germline, CDR1 is LGHNT and CDR2 is FRNRAP. Trimming stripped 0 bases from V and 5 bases from J, with 16 bases between. The CDR3 is 16 amino acids. The CDR3 sequence is CASGLVGLDNPETQYF. DNA of the CDR3: TGTGCTAGTGGTTTGGTTGGTCTGGACAACCCGGAGACCCAGTACTTC.

This clonotype was recorded at least ten times. The V gene is TRBV24-1, the J gene TRBJ2-2, with D perhaps matching TRBD1 (5 bases). Trimming removed 7 bases at V and 6 bases at J, with 11 bases between. The CDR3 is 13 amino acids. The germline CDR1 and CDR2 sequences are KGHDR and SFDVKD. The CDR3, as DNA: TGTGCCACCAGGGCCCCAGGGTCCGGGGAGCTGTTTTTT. This encodes CATRAPGSGELFF.

Here the CDR3 DNA reads TGTGCCTGGAATCAGGGGTCTGGGAATGAGCAGTTCTTC. This codes for CAWNQGSGNEQFF. This chain links TRBV30 with TRBJ2-1; tentative D call: TRBD1 (6 bases). Germline V gene lookup returns CDR1 GTSNPN and CDR2 SVGIG (reference sequence). The ends were cut back, 4 bases at V and 7 bases at J, with 14 bases in the middle. This CDR3 has 13 amino acids.